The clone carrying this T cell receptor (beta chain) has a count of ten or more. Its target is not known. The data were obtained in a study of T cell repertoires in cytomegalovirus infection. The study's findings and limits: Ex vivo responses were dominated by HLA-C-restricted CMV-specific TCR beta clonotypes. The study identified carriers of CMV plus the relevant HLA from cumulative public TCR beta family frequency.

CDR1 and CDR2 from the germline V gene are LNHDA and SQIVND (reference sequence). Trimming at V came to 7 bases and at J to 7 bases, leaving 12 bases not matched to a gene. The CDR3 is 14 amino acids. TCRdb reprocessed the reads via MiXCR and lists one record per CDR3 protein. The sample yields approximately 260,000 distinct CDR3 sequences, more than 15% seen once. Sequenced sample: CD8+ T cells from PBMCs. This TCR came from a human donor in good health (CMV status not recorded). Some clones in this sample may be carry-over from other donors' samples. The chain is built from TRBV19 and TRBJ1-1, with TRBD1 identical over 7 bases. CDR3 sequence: CASTHGPGTVEAFF. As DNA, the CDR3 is TGTGCCAGTACTCACGGCCCCGGGACAGTTGAAGCTTTCTTT. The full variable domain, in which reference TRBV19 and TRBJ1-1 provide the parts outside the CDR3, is DGGITQSPKYLFRKEGQNVTLSCEQNLNHDAMYWYRQDPGQGLRLIYYSQIVNDFQKGDIAEGYSVSREKKESFPLTVTSAQKNPTAFYLCASTHGPGTVEAFFGQGTRLTVV.